This T cell receptor (beta chain) was retrieved from a study of blood T cell repertoires in COVID-19. Study-wide context: Donors in the United States, Italy and Spain gave samples during acute or convalescent COVID-19. PBMCs, B-cell-depleted T cells, or T cells provided the cDNA or gDNA that made up the material.

In the original analysis: Cell counts per sample came from amplifying reference gene primers. The table came from immunoSEQ multiplex PCR; TCRdb's copy has only in-frame clones and leaves some out. Clonal size and the V and J genes are those of that table, whereas D and trimming came from the DNA. Here the sample spans 230,000 or so clones, 84% being singletons. The V gene's germline CDR1 is MNHEY and CDR2 SMNVEV (reference sequence). Trimming cost V 2 bases and J 6 bases, with 5 bases left between them. The CDR3 sequence is 12 residues long. The receptor was isolated from a man aged 25 to 40 with active or convalescent COVID-19. Sequences were obtained from peripheral blood. The rearrangement joins TRBV27 to TRBJ2-1; D unresolved. The CDR3 sequence is CASSLAGNEQFF. CDR3 in DNA: TGTGCCAGCAGTTTAGCCGGCAATGAGCAGTTCTTC.